This T cell receptor (beta chain) was profiled in a study of blood T cells in healthy people across ages. With respect to this clonotype: Its matching antigen is unknown.

Primed by a sample-barcoded 5' primer and a J-beta primer mix, a second PCR proceeded for 7 to 11 cycles. A single record per CDR3 protein comes from TCRdb applying MiXCR to the 5' RACE reads. The table shows some 1,500,000 distinct CDR3 sequences, with approximately 43% occurring only once. Germline-derived CDR1 and CDR2 are SGHRS and YFSETQ. With V trimmed by 4 bases and J by 8 bases, 5 bases remained unmatched. The CDR3 spans 13 residues. Findings and limits, study-wide: Observed TCR beta diversity showed a strong correlation with the percentage of naive T cells as measured by flow cytometry. PBMCs were not sorted, which prevented a conclusive comparison of naive versus antigen-experienced cells. Relative to aged donors, long-lived donors carried more naive CD4+ cells and displayed higher diversity.

The source of this sequence is a woman aged 18 to 35 in good health. Sequencing was performed on blood. The chain employs TRBV5-1 and TRBJ2-1, with 8 positions matching TRBD2. The CDR3 sequence: CASSTGTSHEQFF. The CDR3 nucleotides read TGCGCCAGCAGCACCGGGACTAGTCATGAGCAGTTCTTC.